This T cell receptor (beta chain) was identified during a study of Ad26.COV2.S vaccination and SARS-CoV-2 variants. Study observations and caveats: Total responses of T cells may have been underestimated by the analyses of TCR breadth and depth. CD8+ and CD4+ T cells specific for spike reportedly responded with substantial breadth after vaccination.

Regarding this clone: Its antigen remains unknown.

There are 16 residues in the CDR3. The V end was cut by 5 bases, the J end by 8 bases, with 19 bases between. Looked up from germline, CDR1 is LNHDA and CDR2 is SQIVND (reference sequence). Only in-frame clones appear in the TCRdb table, and some are missing; sequencing was by immunoSEQ multiplex PCR. The sample includes under 400,000 clones, around nine tenths of them seen just once. The treatment is: around 19 received Ad26.COV2.S at low or high dose, single or two shots; about 5 received placebo; per-sample allocation not given. Specimens were obtained on day 63 following the first vaccine or placebo injection. This vaccine is an Ad26 vector that expresses the Wuhan-strain SARS-CoV-2 spike.

The chain couples TRBV19 to TRBJ1-6; no definite D call. The starting material was peripheral blood, obtained in a trial of Ad26.COV2.S vaccine versus placebo. This TCR was sampled from a person between 18 and 60 years old who received the Ad26.COV2.S COVID-19 vaccine or a placebo. In DNA form, the CDR3 reads TGTGCCAGTAGTTTGCCCGCGAGGAACGGGGATTCACCCCTCCACTTT. This codes for CASSLPARNGDSPLHF.